One and the same sample provided the 2 T cell receptor beta chains below, sequenced in a study of cytomegalovirus exposure and HLA in healthy donors. Profiled with immunoSEQ multiplex PCR; TCRdb holds only in-frame clones, not every one. The data contain about 330,000 clones, 86% of them singletons. The sequenced sample was PBMCs. All receptors come from a young woman in good health and CMV-seronegative.

This clone was detected a few times. The V call is TRBV4-2, the J call TRBJ2-7; 8 nucleotides align to TRBD1. The CDR3 is 18 amino acids. Germline V CDR1 and CDR2: LGHNA, YNFKEQ. V shed 4 bases, J shed 0 bases, and the junction held 14 bases outside the gene matches. Written as DNA, the CDR3 is TGTGCCAGCAGCCCTTCTCTTGACAGGGGTAGAAGCTCCTACGAGCAGTACTTC. Amino acid sequence: CASSPSLDRGRSSYEQYF.

This rearrangement joins TRBV13 to TRBJ2-7; 9 nucleotides match TRBD2. The CDR3 is 15 residues long. Per the germline V gene, CDR1 is PRHDT and CDR2 is FYEKMQ (reference sequence). After removal of 5 bases from V and 0 bases from J, the junction contained 5 bases not matched to a gene. Written as DNA, the CDR3 is TGTGCCAGCAGCCAACCTAGCGGGGCCTCCTACGAGCAGTACTTC. Its translation: CASSQPSGASYEQYF.